This T cell receptor beta chain was recorded in a study of early T cells in non-severe SARS-CoV-2 infection. Across the whole study: Sequencing of bulk RNA from unsorted whole blood was done, without chain pairing.

Unique molecular identifier tags were affixed to discrete cDNA molecules. From the 5' RACE reads, TCRdb called clonotypes with MiXCR, one entry per CDR3 protein. In the table there are about 80,000 distinct CDR3 sequences, over 9% of which are singletons. Sequenced: whole blood. The TCR comes from an adult who was a healthcare worker with PCR-confirmed SARS-CoV-2 infection or an uninfected control (not recorded which).

For the CDR3, the DNA is TGCGCCAGCAGCTTGGCCGGGGGACTAACCCAGAGCCCAGAGCAGTTCTTC. Amino acids: CASSLAGGLTQSPEQFF. V and J are TRBV5-1 and TRBJ2-1; 7 positions match TRBD2. Germline-derived CDR1 and CDR2 are SGHRS and YFSETQ. Trimming at V came to 0 bases and at J to 10 bases, leaving 16 bases not matched to a gene. This CDR3 contains 17 residues.